The subject of this entry is one T cell receptor (beta chain). This sample is part of a study of blood T cell repertoires in COVID-19. Study at large: Some COVID-19 samples were acute and others convalescent; all came from the United States, Italy and Spain. PBMCs, B-cell-depleted T cells, or T cells provided the cDNA or gDNA that made up the material.

The V and J ends lost 1 base and 6 bases, in that order; junction bases with no gene match: 6. CDR1 and CDR2 (germline): SGHTA, FQGNSA. This CDR3 has 15 amino acids. Per the study methods: Using reference gene primer amplification, nucleated cell counts were estimated. Only in-frame clones appear in the TCRdb table, and some are missing; sequencing was by immunoSEQ multiplex PCR. V, J and clone size reflect that table, while D and trimming were determined from the DNA. The data show roughly 90,000 clones, around 85% seen once. The chain couples TRBV7-2 to TRBJ2-1, with 7 bases fitting TRBD2. The sample taken for sequencing was peripheral blood. The source is a woman over 75 with active or convalescent COVID-19. The CDR3 DNA reads TGTGCCAGCAGCTTAGTGGGAGGGCTTGGCAATGAGCAGTTCTTC. This codes for CASSLVGGLGNEQFF.